A single sample is the source of the 16 T cell receptor beta chains below, sequenced in a study of blood T cell repertoires in COVID-19 (dated by TCRdb to about 2020). Receptors were amplified or captured by the immunoSEQ multiplex PCR assay. Sourced from immuneACCESS, this table was stored by TCRdb with only in-frame sequences that have V and J called. A share of the clones is absent; for the studies checked, an unresolved V gene accounts for under half, and the remainder has no known explanation. Across this sample there are about 300,000 clones, with around 86% seen only once. The top ten clonotypes cover approximately 12% of the sample. The sample consisted of peripheral blood. Receptors were obtained from a human donor in a cohort sampled during active COVID-19.

DNA of the CDR3: TGCGCCAGCAGCCAGTCGGATAGCGGGCCCCCCTACGAGCAGTACTTC. Translating gives CASSQSDSGPPYEQYF. V usage is TRBV4-1 and J usage is TRBJ2-7; 7 positions match TRBD2. Germline V gene lookup returns CDR1 MGHRA and CDR2 YSYEKL. CDR3 length: 16 amino acids. V gave up 3 bases and J gave up 2 bases; unmatched junction bases: 10.

The chain employs TRBV4-3 and TRBJ1-6, with 8 bases that match TRBD1. Germline loops: CDR1 LGHNA, CDR2 YSLEER. Trimming cost V 0 bases and J 7 bases; bases outside gene matches: 5. The CDR3 runs 16 residues. CDR3 in DNA: TGCGCCAGCAGCCAAGAACAGGGGGGTCTGAATTCACCCCTCCACTTT. Residues: CASSQEQGGLNSPLHF.

This chain connects TRBV5-1 to TRBJ2-3, with D possibly TRBD2 on 5 matching bases. Germline CDR1 is SGHRS and CDR2 is YFSETQ. The CDR3 has 15 amino acids. Between the trimmed V and J ends, which lost 5 bases and 0 bases, there was a span of 13 bases. CDR3 bases: TGCGCCAGCAGGCGAAGTTGGGAGAGCACAGATACGCAGTATTTT. This encodes CASRRSWESTDTQYF.

The chain is built from TRBV2 and TRBJ1-2; D remains unclear. Deletions cut 6 bases from V and 8 bases from J, with 13 bases between. CDR3 size: 12 residues. In germline, CDR1 is SNHLY, CDR2 FYNNEI. The CDR3 coding sequence is TGTGCCAGCAGGGGAGCGTCCCAGGGCTACACCTTC. Translation: CASRGASQGYTF.

This chain links TRBV6-1 with TRBJ2-5, with a possible D match to TRBD1 (6 bases). V was shortened by 6 bases and J by 3 bases, with 11 bases between the two germline ends. CDR3 length: 13 residues. The germline gives CDR1 MNHNS, CDR2 SASEGT. CDR3 nucleotide sequence: TGTGCCAGCAGATATTCAGGGGAAGAGACCCAGTACTTC. Its translation: CASRYSGEETQYF.

The chain has TRBV29-1 and TRBJ2-7; TRBD2 agrees at 7 bases. Germline trimming cut 3 bases from V and 0 bases from J; bases unmatched to any gene: 5. In germline, CDR1 is SQVTM, CDR2 ANQGSEA. There are 14 residues in the CDR3. CDR3 loop: CSVDPSGLSYEQYF. The CDR3 region has the DNA TGCAGCGTTGACCCTAGCGGACTCTCCTACGAGCAGTACTTC.

The V call is TRBV6-5, the J call TRBJ1-5, with a weak D call TRBD1 (5 bases). V lost 3 bases to trimming and J lost 4 bases, with 10 bases between them. Germline CDR1 is MNHEY and CDR2 is SVGAGI. The length of the CDR3 is 14 residues. The DNA of the CDR3 is TGTGCCAGCAGTTATGGGCAGGGAAATCAGCCCCAGCATTTT. Its protein is CASSYGQGNQPQHF.

The chain carries TRBV19 and TRBJ2-7; 8 nucleotides agree with TRBD2. Germline assignment: CDR1 LNHDA and CDR2 SQIVND (reference sequence). The CDR3 spans 15 residues. With 6 bases clipped from V and 4 bases from J, the junction kept 11 bases outside the gene matches. The CDR3: CASREASGLGYEQYF. The CDR3 nucleotides read TGTGCCAGTAGGGAAGCTAGCGGGTTAGGGTACGAGCAGTACTTC.

The chain employs TRBV10-3 and TRBJ2-5; D is perhaps TRBD2 (6 bases). Trimming removed 11 bases at V and 5 bases at J, with 12 bases between. This CDR3 has 11 residues. The germline CDR1 and CDR2 sequences are ENHRY and SYGVKD. CDR3 residues: CAVSRGETQYF. CDR3 coding DNA: TGTGCCGTAAGCCGGGGGGAGACCCAGTACTTC.

The chain employs TRBV6-5 and TRBJ1-3; TRBD1 might be the D (5 bases). There are 16 residues in the CDR3. The V gene lost 0 bases and the J gene lost 2 bases, with 11 bases spanning the gap. CDR1 and CDR2 (germline): MNHEY, SVGAGI. For the CDR3, the DNA is TGTGCCAGCAGTTACTCGCGCAGGGTCCCTGGAAACACCATATATTTT. Its translation: CASSYSRRVPGNTIYF.

With respect to this clone: Different DNA sequences within this sample yield the same CDR3. The V and J genes are TRBV7-2 and TRBJ1-1; TRBD1 might be the D (5 bases). CDR3 length: 13 residues. V was pared by 2 bases and J by 1 base, with 5 bases between. Germline V gives CDR1 SGHTA, CDR2 FQGNSA. The DNA of the CDR3 is TGTGCCAGCAGCTTACAGGGGAACACTGAAGCTTTCTTT. It encodes CASSLQGNTEAFF.

The chain carries TRBV9 and TRBJ1-3; D is possibly TRBD1 (6 bases). This CDR3 has 15 amino acids. V lost 0 bases, J lost 0 bases, and 7 bases lay in between. Germline values: CDR1 SGDLS, CDR2 YYNGEE. Here the CDR3 DNA reads TGTGCCAGCAGCGTAGTAGGGGGCTCTGGAAACACCATATATTTT. Translation: CASSVVGGSGNTIYF.

V and J are TRBV7-9 and TRBJ2-3; tentative D call: TRBD1 (6 bases). CDR1 and CDR2 from the germline V gene are SEHNR and FQNEAQ (reference sequence). CDR3 size: 15 residues. Trimming took off 4 bases at V and 5 bases at J, with 16 bases between the two ends. DNA of the CDR3: TGTGCCAGCAGCTCCCGGGACAAGGGAAAAGATACGCAGTATTTT. This gives the protein CASSSRDKGKDTQYF.

The table lists this clone with a count of one. CDR3 in amino acids: CASSPFSANNEQFF. The CDR3 DNA is TGTGCCAGCTCACCGTTTAGCGCCAACAATGAGCAGTTCTTC. The chain joins TRBV18 to TRBJ2-1; tentative D call: TRBD2 (5 bases). Germline lookup yields CDR1 KGHSH and CDR2 LQKENI. V was trimmed by 3 bases and J by 5 bases, leaving 11 bases between them. The CDR3 length is 14 residues. The whole variable domain, remainder taken from reference TRBV18 and TRBJ2-1, is NAGVMQNPRHLVRRRGQEARLRCSPMKGHSHVYWYRQLPEEGLKFMVYLQKENIIDESGMPKERFSAEFPKEGPSILRIQQVVRGDSAAYFCASSPFSANNEQFFGPGTRLTVL.

J is TRBJ2-3 and V is TRBV18; no clear D gene. CDR1 is KGHSH and CDR2 is LQKENI in the germline V gene. V lost 2 bases to trimming and J lost 12 bases, with 9 bases between them. The CDR3 length is 11 residues. CDR3 bases: TGTGCCAGCTCACCATCTAAAGTACAGTATTTT. Amino acid sequence: CASSPSKVQYF.

This chain uses TRBV28 with TRBJ2-3; D is uncertain. The V end was cut by 7 bases, the J end by 4 bases, with 9 bases between. Per the germline V gene, CDR1 is MDHEN and CDR2 is SYDVKM. The CDR3 runs to 12 residues. CDR3 loop: CASTPGSDTQYF. For the CDR3, the DNA is TGTGCCAGCACTCCCGGGTCAGATACGCAGTATTTT.